This T cell receptor beta chain was obtained from a study of shared clonotypes between healthy human individuals. Across the study: Every donor yielded three CD4 naive, three CD4 memory, two CD8 naive and one CD8 memory plate.

This clone appeared once. Trimming removed 2 bases at V and 5 bases at J, with 15 bases between. Germline CDR1 is MNHNY and CDR2 is SVGAGI (reference sequence). The CDR3 length is 15 residues. Sequencing was performed with immunoSEQ multiplex PCR; in TCRdb, only in-frame clones are kept and a portion is missing. The repertoire includes about 2 million clones, around 95% of them detected once, and 0.1% to 0.15% sits in the top ten. The chain recombines TRBV6-6 with TRBJ1-2, with D possibly matching TRBD1 (5 bases). The sequencing input was naive CD4+ T cells sorted from blood. Specified subset: CD45RA+ positively selected. The source of this sequence is a man between 18 and 29 years old in good health. CDR3 sequence reads: CASSYKSGTGYGYTF. CDR3 sequence (DNA): TGTGCCAGCAGTTACAAATCCGGGACGGGTTATGGCTACACCTTC.